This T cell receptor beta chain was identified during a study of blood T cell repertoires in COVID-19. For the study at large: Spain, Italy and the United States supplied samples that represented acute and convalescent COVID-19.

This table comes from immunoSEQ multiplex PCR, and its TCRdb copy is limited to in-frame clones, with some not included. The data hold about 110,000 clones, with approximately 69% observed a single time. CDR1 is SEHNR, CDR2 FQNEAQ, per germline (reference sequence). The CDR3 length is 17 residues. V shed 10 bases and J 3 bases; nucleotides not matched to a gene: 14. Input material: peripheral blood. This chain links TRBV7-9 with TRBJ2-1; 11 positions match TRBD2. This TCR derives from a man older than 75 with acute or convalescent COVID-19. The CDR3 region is CAIGGLAASPLYNEQFF. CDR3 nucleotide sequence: TGTGCCATCGGGGGACTAGCGGCCTCACCACTCTACAATGAGCAGTTCTTC. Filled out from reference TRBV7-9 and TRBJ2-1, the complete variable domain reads DTGVSQNPRHKITKRGQNVTFRCDPISEHNRLYWYRQTLGQGPEFLTYFQNEAQLEKSRLLSDRFSAERPKGSFSTLEIQRTEQGDSAMYLCAIGGLAASPLYNEQFFGPGTRLTVL.